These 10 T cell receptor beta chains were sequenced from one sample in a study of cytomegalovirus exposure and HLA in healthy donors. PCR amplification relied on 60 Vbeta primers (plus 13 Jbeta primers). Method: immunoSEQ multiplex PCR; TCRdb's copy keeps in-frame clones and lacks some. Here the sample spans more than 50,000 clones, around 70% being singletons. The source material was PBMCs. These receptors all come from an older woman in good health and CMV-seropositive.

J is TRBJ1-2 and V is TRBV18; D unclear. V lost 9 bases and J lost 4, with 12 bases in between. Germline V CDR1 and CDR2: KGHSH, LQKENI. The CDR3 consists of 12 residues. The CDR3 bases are TGTGCCAGTTCCGGCGGCATCTATGGCTACACCTTC. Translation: CASSGGIYGYTF.

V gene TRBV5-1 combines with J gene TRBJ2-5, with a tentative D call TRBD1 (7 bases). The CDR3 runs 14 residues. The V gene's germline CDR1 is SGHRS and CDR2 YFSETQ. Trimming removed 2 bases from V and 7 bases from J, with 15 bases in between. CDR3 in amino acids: CASSLSGRQGTQYF. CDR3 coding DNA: TGCGCCAGCAGCTTATCCGGGAGACAGGGGACCCAGTACTTC.

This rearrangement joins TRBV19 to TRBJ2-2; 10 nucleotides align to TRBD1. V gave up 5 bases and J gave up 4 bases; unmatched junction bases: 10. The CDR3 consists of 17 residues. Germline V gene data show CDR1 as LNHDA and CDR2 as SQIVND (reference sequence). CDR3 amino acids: CASSQRSGTGATGELFF. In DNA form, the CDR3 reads TGTGCCAGTAGTCAACGATCCGGGACAGGGGCCACCGGGGAGCTGTTTTTT.

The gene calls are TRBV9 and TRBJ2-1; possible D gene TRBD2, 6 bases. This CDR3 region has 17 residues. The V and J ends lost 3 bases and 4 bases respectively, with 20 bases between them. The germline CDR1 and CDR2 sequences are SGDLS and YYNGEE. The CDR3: CASSAHTGRGRYNEQFF. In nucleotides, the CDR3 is TGTGCCAGCAGCGCACATACGGGGCGGGGTAGGTACAATGAGCAGTTCTTC.

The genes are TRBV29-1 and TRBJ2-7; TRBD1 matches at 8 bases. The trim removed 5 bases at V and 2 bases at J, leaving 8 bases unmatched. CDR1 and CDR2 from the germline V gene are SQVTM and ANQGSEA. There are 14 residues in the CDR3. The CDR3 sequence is CSVQRGQVTYEQYF. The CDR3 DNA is TGCAGCGTTCAACGGGGACAGGTAACCTACGAGCAGTACTTC.

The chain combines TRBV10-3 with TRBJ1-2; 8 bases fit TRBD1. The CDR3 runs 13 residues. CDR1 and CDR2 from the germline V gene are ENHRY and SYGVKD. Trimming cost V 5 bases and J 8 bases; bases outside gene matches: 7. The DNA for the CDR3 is TGTGCCATCAGTTTGGACAGGGATCAAGGCTACACCTTC. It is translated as CAISLDRDQGYTF.

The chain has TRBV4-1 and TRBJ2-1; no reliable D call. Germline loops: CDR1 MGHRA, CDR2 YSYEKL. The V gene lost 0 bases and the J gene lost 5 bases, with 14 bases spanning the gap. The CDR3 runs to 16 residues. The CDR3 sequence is CASSQESGRSDNEQFF. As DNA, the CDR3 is TGCGCCAGCAGCCAAGAAAGTGGCAGATCCGACAATGAGCAGTTCTTC.

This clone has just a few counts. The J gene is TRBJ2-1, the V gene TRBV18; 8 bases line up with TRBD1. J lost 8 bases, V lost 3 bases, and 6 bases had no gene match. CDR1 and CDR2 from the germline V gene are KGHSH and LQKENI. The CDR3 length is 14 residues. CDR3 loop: CASSPRTGLDEQFF. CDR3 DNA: TGTGCCAGCTCACCGAGGACAGGGTTGGATGAGCAGTTCTTC.

This CDR3 reads CASSLASRVTEAFF. CDR3 coding DNA: TGTGCCAGCAGCTTAGCGAGCAGGGTCACTGAAGCTTTCTTT. The chain couples TRBV7-8 to TRBJ1-1; D perhaps matches TRBD1 (5 bases). Trimming cost V 0 bases and J 4 bases, with 9 bases left between them. The CDR3 is made up of 14 amino acids. Germline-derived CDR1 and CDR2 are SGHVS and FQNEAQ. Variable domain in full (rest from reference TRBV7-8 and TRBJ1-1): GAGVSQSPRYKVAKRGQDVALRCDPISGHVSLFWYQQALGQGPEFLTYFQNEAQLDKSGLPSDRFFAERPEGSVSTLKIQRTQQEDSAVYLCASSLASRVTEAFFGQGTRLTVV.

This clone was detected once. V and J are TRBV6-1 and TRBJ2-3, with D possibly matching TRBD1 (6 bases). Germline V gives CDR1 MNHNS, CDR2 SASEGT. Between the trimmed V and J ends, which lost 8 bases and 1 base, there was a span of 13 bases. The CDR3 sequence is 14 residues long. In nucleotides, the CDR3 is TGTGCCAGCCGCCGGACAGCGGGCACAGATACGCAGTATTTT. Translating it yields CASRRTAGTDTQYF.